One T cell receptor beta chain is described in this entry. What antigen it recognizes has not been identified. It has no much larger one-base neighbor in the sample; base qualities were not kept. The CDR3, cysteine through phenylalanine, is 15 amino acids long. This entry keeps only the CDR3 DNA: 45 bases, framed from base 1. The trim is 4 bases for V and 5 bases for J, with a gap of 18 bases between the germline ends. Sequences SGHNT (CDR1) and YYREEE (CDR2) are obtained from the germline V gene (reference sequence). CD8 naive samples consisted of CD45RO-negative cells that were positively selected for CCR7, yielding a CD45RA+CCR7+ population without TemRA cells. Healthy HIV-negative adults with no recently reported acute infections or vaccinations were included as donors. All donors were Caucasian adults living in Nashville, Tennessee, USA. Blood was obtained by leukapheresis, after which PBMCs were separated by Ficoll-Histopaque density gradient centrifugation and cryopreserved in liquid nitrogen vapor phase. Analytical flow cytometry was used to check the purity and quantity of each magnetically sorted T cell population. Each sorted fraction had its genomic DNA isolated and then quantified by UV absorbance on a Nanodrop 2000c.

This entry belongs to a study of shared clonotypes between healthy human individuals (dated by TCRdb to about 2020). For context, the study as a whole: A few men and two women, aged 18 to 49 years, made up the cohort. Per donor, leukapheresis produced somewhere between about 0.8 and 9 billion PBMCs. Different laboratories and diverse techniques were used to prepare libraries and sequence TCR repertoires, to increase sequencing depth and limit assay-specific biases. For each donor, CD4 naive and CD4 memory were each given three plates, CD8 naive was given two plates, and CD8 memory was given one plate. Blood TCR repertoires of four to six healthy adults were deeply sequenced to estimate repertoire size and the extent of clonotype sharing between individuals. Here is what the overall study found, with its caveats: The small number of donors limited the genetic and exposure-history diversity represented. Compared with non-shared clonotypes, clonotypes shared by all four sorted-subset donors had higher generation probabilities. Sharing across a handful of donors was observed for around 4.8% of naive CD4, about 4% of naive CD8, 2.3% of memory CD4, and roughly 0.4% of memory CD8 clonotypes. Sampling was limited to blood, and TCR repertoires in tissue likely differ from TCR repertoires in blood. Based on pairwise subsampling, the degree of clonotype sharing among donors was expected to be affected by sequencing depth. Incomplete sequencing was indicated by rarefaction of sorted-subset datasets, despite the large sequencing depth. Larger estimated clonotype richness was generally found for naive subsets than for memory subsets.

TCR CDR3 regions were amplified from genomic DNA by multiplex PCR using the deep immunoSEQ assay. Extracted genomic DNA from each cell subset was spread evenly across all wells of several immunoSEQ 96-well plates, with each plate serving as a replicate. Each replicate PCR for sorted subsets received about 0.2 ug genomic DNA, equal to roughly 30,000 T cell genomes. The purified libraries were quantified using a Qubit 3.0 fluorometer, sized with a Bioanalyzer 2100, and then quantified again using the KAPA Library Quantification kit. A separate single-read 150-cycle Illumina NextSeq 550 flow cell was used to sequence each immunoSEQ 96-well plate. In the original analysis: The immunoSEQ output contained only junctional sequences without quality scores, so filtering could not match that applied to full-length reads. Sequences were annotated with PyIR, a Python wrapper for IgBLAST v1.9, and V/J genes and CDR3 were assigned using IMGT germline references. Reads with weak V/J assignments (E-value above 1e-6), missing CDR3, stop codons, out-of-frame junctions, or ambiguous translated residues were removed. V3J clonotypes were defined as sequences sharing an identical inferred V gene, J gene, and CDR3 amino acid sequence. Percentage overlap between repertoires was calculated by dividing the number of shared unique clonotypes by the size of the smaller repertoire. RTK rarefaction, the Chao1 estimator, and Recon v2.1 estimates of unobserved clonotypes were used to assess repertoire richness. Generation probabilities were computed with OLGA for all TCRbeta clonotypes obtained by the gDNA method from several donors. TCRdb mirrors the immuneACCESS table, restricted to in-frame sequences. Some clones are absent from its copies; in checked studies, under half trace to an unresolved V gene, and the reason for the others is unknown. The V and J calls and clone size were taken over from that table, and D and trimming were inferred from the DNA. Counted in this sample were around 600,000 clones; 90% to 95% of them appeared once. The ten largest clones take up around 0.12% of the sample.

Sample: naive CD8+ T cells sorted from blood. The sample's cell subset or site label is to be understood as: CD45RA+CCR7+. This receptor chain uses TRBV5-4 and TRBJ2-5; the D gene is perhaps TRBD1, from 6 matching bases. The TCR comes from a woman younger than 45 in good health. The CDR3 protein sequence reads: CASSTADRLGETQYF. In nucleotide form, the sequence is TGTGCCAGCAGCACAGCCGACAGGCTGGGTGAGACCCAGTACTTC.